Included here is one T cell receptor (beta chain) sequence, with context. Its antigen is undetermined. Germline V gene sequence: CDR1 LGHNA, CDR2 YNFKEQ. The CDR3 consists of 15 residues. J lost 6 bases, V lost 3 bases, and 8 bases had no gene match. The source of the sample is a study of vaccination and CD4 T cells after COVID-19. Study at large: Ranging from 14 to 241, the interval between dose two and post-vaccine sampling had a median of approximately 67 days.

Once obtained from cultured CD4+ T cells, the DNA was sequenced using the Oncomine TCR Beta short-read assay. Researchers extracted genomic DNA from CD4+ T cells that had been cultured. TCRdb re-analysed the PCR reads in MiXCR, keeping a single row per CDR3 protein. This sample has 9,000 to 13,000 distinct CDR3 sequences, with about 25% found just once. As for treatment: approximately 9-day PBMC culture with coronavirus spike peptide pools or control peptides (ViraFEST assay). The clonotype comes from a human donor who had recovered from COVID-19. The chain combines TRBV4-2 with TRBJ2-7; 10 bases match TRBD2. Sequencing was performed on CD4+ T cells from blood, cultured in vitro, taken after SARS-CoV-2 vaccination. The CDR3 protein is CASSQRASGGFEQYF. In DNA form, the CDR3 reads TGTGCCAGCAGCCAGCGAGCTAGCGGGGGTTTCGAGCAGTACTTC.